The clone carrying this TCR beta chain is a singleton in its sample. These data belong to a study of blood T cells in healthy people across ages. The CDR3 runs 16 residues. Germline V gene data show CDR1 as SGHRS and CDR2 as YFSETQ. V shed 7 bases, J shed 3 bases, and the junction held 12 bases outside the gene matches. The study isolated at least 6 million PBMCs from each sample. Combining a sample-barcoded 5' primer with a J-beta primer mix, a second PCR ran for 7 to 11 cycles. TCRdb redid the calling of the 5' RACE reads with MiXCR, one entry per CDR3 protein. The table lists about 1,500,000 distinct CDR3 sequences, 28% of them singletons.

The chain has TRBV5-1 and TRBJ2-3; 9 positions match TRBD1. The material sequenced was blood. The origin of this receptor is a woman aged 25-40 years in good health. The DNA of the CDR3 is TGCGCCAGCCACAAAGGCGGGACAGGGTCGACAGATACGCAGTATTTT. Encoded protein: CASHKGGTGSTDTQYF.